One sample yielded the 27 T cell receptor beta chains listed below, sequenced in a study of early T cells in non-severe SARS-CoV-2 infection. TCRdb analysed the 5' RACE reads with MiXCR anew, one entry per CDR3 protein. The sample has over 60,000 distinct CDR3 sequences, approximately 14% seen once. The sequencing input was whole blood. The receptor set was obtained from an adult who was a healthcare worker with PCR-confirmed SARS-CoV-2 infection or an uninfected control (not recorded which).

This clonotype has a handful of counts. The chain uses TRBV5-4 and TRBJ2-5, with 10 positions matching TRBD2. The CDR3 is made up of 13 amino acids. Germline V gene lookup returns CDR1 SGHNT and CDR2 YYREEE (reference sequence). J gave up 4 bases and V 4 bases, and 1 base lay outside the gene matches. The DNA of the CDR3 is TGTGCCAGCAGCCGACTAGCGGGAGAGACCCAGTACTTC. The encoded protein is CASSRLAGETQYF.

Notes on this clonotype: One end of the junction does not line up with germline, which may come from a read error. This sequence joins TRBV10-2 and TRBJ2-1; 13 bases fit TRBD2. This CDR3 has 19 residues. The germline gives CDR1 WSHSY, CDR2 SAAADI. Here the CDR3 DNA reads TGCGTCAGCAGTGAGTCTTCACTAGCGGGGGGGAGCTCCTACAATGAGCAGTTCTTC. Amino acid sequence: CVSSESSLAGGSSYNEQFF.

The V call is TRBV30, the J call TRBJ2-3, with D unresolved. V shed 0 bases and J shed 2 bases, with 9 bases lying between them. The CDR3 has 14 amino acids. Looked up from germline, CDR1 is GTSNPN and CDR2 is SVGIG (reference sequence). The CDR3: CAWSVGGITDTQYF. The CDR3 nucleotides read TGTGCCTGGAGTGTAGGTGGAATCACAGATACGCAGTATTTT.

This chain joins TRBV5-1 and TRBJ2-3; D possibly uses TRBD1 or TRBD2 (5 bases each). Germline lookup yields CDR1 SGHRS and CDR2 YFSETQ. Trimming left V 3 bases short and J 0 bases short, with 11 bases between. This CDR3 spans 15 amino acids. This CDR3 reads CASSSARGSTDTQYF. The CDR3 region has the DNA TGCGCCAGCAGCTCGGCGAGGGGAAGCACAGATACGCAGTATTTT.

V gene TRBV2 combines with J gene TRBJ1-1, with D hard to call. V was clipped by 3 bases and J by 5 bases, with 7 bases between them. Germline V gives CDR1 SNHLY, CDR2 FYNNEI. The CDR3 is made up of 12 amino acids. The CDR3 sequence is CASSDRKTEAFF. The DNA of the CDR3 is TGTGCCAGCAGTGATAGAAAAACTGAAGCTTTCTTT.

A few counts support this clonotype. The genes are TRBV3-1 and TRBJ2-6; TRBD1 or TRBD2 may be the D gene (5 bases each). Germline lookup yields CDR1 LGHDT and CDR2 YNNKEL (reference sequence). CDR3 length: 15 amino acids. V lost 4 bases and J 4 bases, leaving 11 bases between the germline ends. The CDR3 region is CASSRGRPGANVLTF. The DNA for the CDR3 is TGTGCCAGCAGCCGGGGACGTCCGGGGGCCAACGTCCTGACTTTC.

This clonotype was counted at least ten times. V is TRBV5-1 and J is TRBJ1-1; 9 bases are a match to TRBD1. CDR1 and CDR2 from the germline V gene are SGHRS and YFSETQ. Trimming took 3 bases from V and 0 from J; bases not matched to a gene: 12. This CDR3 comprises 18 residues. CDR3 loop: CASSWTTGGFSVNTEAFF. The CDR3 nucleotides read TGCGCCAGCAGCTGGACCACAGGGGGCTTCTCTGTGAACACTGAAGCTTTCTTT.

V is TRBV12-3 or TRBV12-4 and J is TRBJ1-5; D not resolved. Trimming shortened V by 5 bases and J by 7 bases, and 12 bases separated the two germline ends. This CDR3 is 13 amino acids long. CDR3: CASSLSYTQPQHF. Here the CDR3 DNA reads TGTGCCAGCAGTCTTTCTTACACCCAGCCCCAGCATTTT.

The sample holds many counts of this clonotype. This rearrangement joins TRBV7-9 to TRBJ1-4, with D maybe TRBD1 (5 bases). Germline CDR1 reads SEHNR; CDR2 reads FQNEAQ (reference sequence). The CDR3 is 14 residues long. Trimming left V 5 bases short and J 7 bases short, with 14 bases between. CDR3 loop: CASSLSGGGEKLFF. CDR3 bases: TGTGCCAGCAGCCTCTCGGGCGGGGGTGAAAAACTGTTTTTT. The full variable domain, its missing parts supplied by reference TRBV7-9 and TRBJ1-4, is DTGVSQNPRHKITKRGQNVTFRCDPISEHNRLYWYRQTLGQGPEFLTYFQNEAQLEKSRLLSDRFSAERPKGSFSTLEIQRTEQGDSAMYLCASSLSGGGEKLFFGSGTQLSVL.

There are many counts of this clonotype. The CDR3 is CASSLAGQTYGYTF. The CDR3 DNA reads as TGTGCCAGCAGCTTAGCGGGCCAGACCTATGGCTACACCTTC. The rearrangement uses TRBV7-9 and TRBJ1-2; D gene unclear. The CDR3 length is 14 residues. Trimming removed 0 bases at V and 4 bases at J, with 9 bases between. Per the germline V gene, CDR1 is SEHNR and CDR2 is FQNEAQ (reference sequence).

This clonotype was detected only a few times. The gene calls are TRBV27 and TRBJ2-1; 7 bases are shared with TRBD2. Germline loops: CDR1 MNHEY, CDR2 SMNVEV (reference sequence). The CDR3 extends over 15 amino acids. The V segment lost 3 bases and the J segment 4 bases; nucleotides outside the gene matches: 6. CDR3 DNA: TGTGCCAGCAGTTTGGGGCTAGCGGAATACAATGAGCAGTTCTTC. Amino acid sequence: CASSLGLAEYNEQFF.

The gene calls are TRBV7-9 and TRBJ2-5; D may match TRBD1 or TRBD2 (5 bases each). The CDR3 loop spans 12 amino acids. CDR1 and CDR2 from the germline V gene are SEHNR and FQNEAQ (reference sequence). V shed 6 bases and J shed 4 bases, with 9 bases lying between them. The CDR3 spells CASRGPRETQYF. CDR3 DNA sequence: TGTGCCAGCAGGGGACCCCGAGAGACCCAGTACTTC.

This clonotype was detected ten times or more. The rearrangement uses TRBV12-5 and TRBJ1-6, with TRBD1 matching 8 bases. The CDR3 length is 15 residues. V dropped 6 bases and J dropped 2; count of bases not matched to a gene: 3. Per the germline V gene, CDR1 is LGHNT and CDR2 is FRNRAP. CDR3 residues: CASGPDRAYNSPLHF. The CDR3 DNA sequence: TGTGCTAGTGGACCGGACAGGGCCTATAATTCACCCCTCCACTTT.

This clonotype has a count of ten or more. Here the CDR3 reads CSGGTRSNEQFF. The CDR3, as DNA: TGCAGTGGGGGGACTAGGTCCAATGAGCAGTTCTTC. This sequence joins TRBV20-1 and TRBJ2-1; 8 nucleotides line up with TRBD2. Per the germline V gene, CDR1 is DFQATT and CDR2 is SNEGSKA (reference sequence). The CDR3 has 12 amino acids. Trimming removed 7 bases from V and 6 bases from J; junction bases left unmatched: 5.

V usage is TRBV12-3 or TRBV12-4 and J usage is TRBJ2-1; 12 nucleotides line up with TRBD2. V lost 6 bases to trimming and J lost 2 bases; unmatched junction nucleotides: 5. CDR3 length: 16 amino acids. CDR3 DNA: TGTGCCAGCAGCCCTAGCGGGGGGGCCACCTACAATGAGCAGTTCTTC. Protein sequence: CASSPSGGATYNEQFF.

The table lists this clonotype with many counts. The CDR3 DNA is TGCAGCGTACAACCAAACACTGAAGCTTTCTTT. It specifies CSVQPNTEAFF. V is TRBV29-1 and J is TRBJ1-1; unclear D gene. V was trimmed by 6 bases and J by 2 bases, leaving 7 bases between them. CDR3 length: 11 amino acids. The germline CDR1 and CDR2 sequences are SQVTM and ANQGSEA.

This sequence joins TRBV2 and TRBJ2-1; tentatively, D is TRBD2 (6 bases). With 10 bases removed from V and 5 bases from J, the gap between germline ends came to 24 bases. CDR1 and CDR2 (germline): SNHLY, FYNNEI. The CDR3 sequence is 16 residues long. The chain's CDR3 is CATTPRRLVKNNEQFF. CDR3 coding DNA: TGTGCCACCACCCCCCGGCGACTAGTCAAGAACAATGAGCAGTTCTTC.

The DNA of the CDR3 is TGTGCCAGCAGCCTACAGGGCCCCGCATATGGCTACACCTTC. Residues: CASSLQGPAYGYTF. The rearrangement uses TRBV7-2 and TRBJ1-2; D might be TRBD1 (6 bases). CDR3 length equals 14 residues. V was pared by 5 bases and J by 5 bases, with 15 bases between. The V gene's germline CDR1 is SGHTA and CDR2 FQGNSA.

This clonotype has a count of ten or more. This chain links TRBV6-5 with TRBJ2-5; D ambiguous. Trimming removed 5 bases at V and 1 base at J, with 14 bases between. This CDR3 is built from 15 residues. CDR1 is MNHEY, CDR2 SVGAGI, per germline. The CDR3 is CASSPGRITQETQYF. CDR3 nucleotides: TGTGCCAGCAGTCCCGGACGGATTACCCAAGAGACCCAGTACTTC.

The chain combines TRBV12-3 or TRBV12-4 with TRBJ2-5; the D is unclear. The V gene lost 3 bases and the J gene lost 1 base, with 9 bases spanning the gap. The CDR3 runs to 14 residues. The CDR3 reads CASSFSPGQETQYF. The DNA of the CDR3 is TGTGCCAGCAGTTTTAGTCCGGGCCAAGAGACCCAGTACTTC.

This clonotype has at least ten counts. CDR3 sequence reads: CSARDSQRNTIYF. CDR3 bases: TGCAGTGCCAGGGACAGCCAGAGAAACACCATATATTTT. The gene calls are TRBV20-1 and TRBJ1-3; the match to TRBD1 covers 7 bases. Germline-derived CDR1 and CDR2 are DFQATT and SNEGSKA (reference sequence). The V and J ends lost 6 bases and 5 bases, in that order; junction bases with no gene match: 7. The CDR3 consists of 13 residues.

This clonotype was recorded at least ten times. The CDR3 bases are TGTGCCAGCAGCTTAGACCCCGGACAGGGCCGGAACACCGGGGAGCTGTTTTTT. Translated: CASSLDPGQGRNTGELFF. The chain recombines TRBV7-9 with TRBJ2-2; 8 bases are shared with TRBD1. The CDR3 extends over 18 amino acids. CDR1 and CDR2 from the germline V gene are SEHNR and FQNEAQ (reference sequence). J lost 1 base, V lost 1 base, and 8 bases had no gene match. Complete variable domain (other parts from reference TRBV7-9 and TRBJ2-2): DTGVSQNPRHKITKRGQNVTFRCDPISEHNRLYWYRQTLGQGPEFLTYFQNEAQLEKSRLLSDRFSAERPKGSFSTLEIQRTEQGDSAMYLCASSLDPGQGRNTGELFFGEGSRLTVL.

This clonotype appeared a few times. The V call is TRBV15, the J call TRBJ1-3, with 8 bases matching TRBD1. CDR3 length equals 17 residues. Unmatched junction bases numbered 4, after V lost 0 bases and J lost 0 bases. Germline CDR1 and CDR2: LNHNV and YYDKDF (reference sequence). The CDR3 bases are TGTGCCACCAGCAGAGAAGACAGGGGAGGCTCTGGAAACACCATATATTTT. Its translation: CATSREDRGGSGNTIYF.

Note on this clonotype: One end of the junction varies from germline; a read error may be responsible. The gene calls are TRBV2 and TRBJ2-5; possibly TRBD2 for D (7 bases). The V gene's germline CDR1 is SNHLY and CDR2 FYNNEI. The CDR3 contains 14 residues. DNA of the CDR3: TGCGCCAGCAGTGAAAGGGGGGGCTTAGAGACCCAGTACTTC. Its translation: CASSERGGLETQYF.

The chain recombines TRBV20-1 with TRBJ2-3, with 9 bases matching TRBD2. The CDR3 loop spans 16 amino acids. CDR1 and CDR2 from the germline V gene are DFQATT and SNEGSKA (reference sequence). V lost 5 bases, J lost 2 bases, and 11 bases stayed unmatched. The CDR3 DNA is TGCAGTGCTGAGGCGCCTAGCGGGGAACCCACAGATACGCAGTATTTT. Residues: CSAEAPSGEPTDTQYF.

V and J are TRBV6-2 or TRBV6-3 and TRBJ2-7; 7 bases are a match to TRBD2. The CDR3 spans 11 residues. V shed 7 bases, J shed 7 bases, and the junction held 4 bases outside the gene matches. In germline, CDR1 is MNHEY, CDR2 SVGEGT. CDR3 nucleotide sequence: TGTGCCAGCACGTGGGGGGGAGAGCAGTACTTC. Residues: CASTWGGEQYF.

The CDR3: CSVGGGYEQYF. As DNA, the CDR3 is TGCAGCGTTGGCGGAGGGTACGAGCAGTACTTC. J is TRBJ2-7 and V is TRBV29-1, with D possibly TRBD2 on 6 matching bases. Trimming stripped 4 bases from V and 4 bases from J, with 8 bases between. The CDR3 has 11 amino acids. The germline V gene has CDR1 SQVTM and CDR2 ANQGSEA.